The clone carrying this T cell receptor (beta chain) occurred many times. These data are taken from a study of identical twins. Looked up from germline, CDR1 is SGHVS and CDR2 is FQNEAQ. This CDR3 contains 18 residues. Trimming pared 5 bases from V and 0 bases from J, leaving 19 bases between. In TCRdb, the 5' RACE reads were re-called with MiXCR into one record per CDR3 protein. The repertoire holds fewer than 650,000 distinct CDR3 sequences, around 7.5% seen once, with around 1.6% in the top ten. This same sample was also part of a study on yellow fever vaccine responses in identical twins.

The rearrangement links TRBV7-8 to TRBJ2-2; a possible D gene is TRBD2 (6 bases). The clonotype comes from a woman under 30 in good health. Sequencing input: PBMCs. For the CDR3, the DNA is TGTGCCAGCAGCCTCAGTGGGAGGACGACGGCGAACACCGGGGAGCTGTTTTTT. This sequence encodes CASSLSGRTTANTGELFF.